This T cell receptor beta chain was profiled in a study of metastatic and nonmetastatic thyroid tumors. The wider study: Across blood and tumor or nodule tissue, repertoires from malignant and benign thyroid patients were compared with one another. Study-level results: Significantly greater TCR beta diversity was reportedly found in malignant thyroid tumors than in benign nodules (in blood and tumor).

The germline gives CDR1 MNHNS, CDR2 SASEGT. Losses at the gene ends were 7 bases for V and 5 bases for J; bases not matched to a gene: 13. This CDR3 comprises 16 residues. From the PCR reads, TCRdb re-called clones with MiXCR. This sample has 15,000 to 20,000 clones, with about 23% found just once. This clone is deemed large. Antigen: not known. Every patient was untreated before thyroid surgery. This receptor was obtained from a female donor with papillary thyroid cancer or a benign thyroid nodule (not recorded which). Some clones in this sample may be carry-over from other donors' samples. The chain joins TRBV6-1 to TRBJ2-7; 11 nucleotides agree with TRBD2. Sequencing was performed on adjacent normal tissue. The CDR3 here is CASTYTTSGSTHEQYF. The CDR3 coding sequence is TGTGCCAGCACCTACACAACTAGCGGGAGTACTCACGAGCAGTACTTC.